Listed below are T cell receptor beta chains from one sample, sequenced in a study of T-cell memory formation after mild COVID-19. From the 5' RACE reads, TCRdb called clonotypes with MiXCR, one entry per CDR3 protein. This sample has around 300,000 distinct CDR3 sequences, with approximately 19% found just once. Sequenced sample: PBMCs or a T cell subset sorted from them (not recorded which). These receptors all stem from a man younger than 30 who had mild COVID-19 (a few samples of this study predate the infection). Cell type and time point are not known. Both conserved end residues are part of each CDR3. Fields, in order: D gene, CDR3 length, J gene, V gene, clone size, CDR3 protein, CDR3 DNA. The D gene is left open where the match is weak. Clone size is shown for a subset of rows, as once, few, many or a class of expanded clone.

D gene: NA; CDR3 length: 12; J gene: TRBJ1-4; V gene: TRBV7-9; clone size: NA; CDR3 protein: CASSWGDEKLFF; CDR3 DNA: TGTGCCAGCAGCTGGGGGGATGAAAAACTGTTTTTT
D gene: NA; CDR3 length: 12; J gene: TRBJ2-1; V gene: TRBV6-2/TRBV6-3; clone size: NA; CDR3 protein: CASSYPYNEQFF; CDR3 DNA: TGTGCCAGCAGTTACCCCTACAATGAGCAGTTCTTC
D gene: NA; CDR3 length: 14; J gene: TRBJ2-3; V gene: TRBV9; clone size: many; CDR3 protein: CASSVGQGTDTQYF; CDR3 DNA: TGTGCCAGCAGCGTAGGTCAGGGGACAGATACGCAGTATTTT
D gene: NA; CDR3 length: 12; J gene: TRBJ2-1; V gene: TRBV7-9; clone size: few; CDR3 protein: CASRNHADEQFF; CDR3 DNA: TGTGCCAGCAGAAATCACGCGGATGAGCAGTTCTTC
D gene: NA; CDR3 length: 12; J gene: TRBJ2-7; V gene: TRBV5-6; clone size: NA; CDR3 protein: CASSTGPYEQYF; CDR3 DNA: TGTGCCAGCAGCACGGGCCCCTACGAGCAGTACTTC
D gene: NA; CDR3 length: 15; J gene: TRBJ2-1; V gene: TRBV7-8; clone size: few; CDR3 protein: CASSLPGSSYNEQFF; CDR3 DNA: TGTGCCAGCAGCTTACCAGGGAGCTCCTACAATGAGCAGTTCTTC
D gene: NA; CDR3 length: 14; J gene: TRBJ1-5; V gene: TRBV5-1; clone size: NA; CDR3 protein: CASSSGDGNQPQHF; CDR3 DNA: TGCGCCAGCAGCTCGGGGGACGGCAATCAGCCCCAGCATTTT
D gene: NA; CDR3 length: 17; J gene: TRBJ1-5; V gene: TRBV20-1; clone size: NA; CDR3 protein: CSAILPLGIKGREPQHF; CDR3 DNA: TGCAGTGCTATCCTTCCTCTGGGGATTAAGGGCAGGGAGCCCCAGCATTTT
D gene: NA; CDR3 length: 16; J gene: TRBJ2-7; V gene: TRBV7-8; clone size: NA; CDR3 protein: CASSLELPRQNYEQYF; CDR3 DNA: TGTGCCAGCAGCTTAGAACTCCCCCGGCAGAACTACGAGCAGTACTTC
D gene: TRBD2; CDR3 length: 17; J gene: TRBJ2-1; V gene: TRBV12-5; clone size: NA; CDR3 protein: CASALTSGGLSYNEQFF; CDR3 DNA: TGTGCTAGTGCCCTGACTAGCGGGGGCCTTTCCTACAATGAGCAGTTCTTC
D gene: NA; CDR3 length: 16; J gene: TRBJ1-1; V gene: TRBV4-3; clone size: once; CDR3 protein: CASSQEWIGALNEAFF; CDR3 DNA: TGCGCCAGCAGCCAAGAGTGGATAGGGGCGCTTAATGAAGCTTTCTTT
D gene: NA; CDR3 length: 13; J gene: TRBJ1-6; V gene: TRBV5-1; clone size: few; CDR3 protein: CASSLGHNSPLHF; CDR3 DNA: TGCGCCAGCAGCTTGGGGCACAATTCACCCCTCCACTTT
D gene: NA; CDR3 length: 16; J gene: TRBJ2-7; V gene: TRBV9; clone size: NA; CDR3 protein: CASSPQPGNTNYEQYF; CDR3 DNA: TGTGCCAGCAGCCCTCAACCGGGGAACACCAACTACGAGCAGTACTTC
D gene: TRBD1; CDR3 length: 12; J gene: TRBJ1-6; V gene: TRBV29-1; clone size: NA; CDR3 protein: CSGQGDNSPLHF; CDR3 DNA: TGCAGCGGACAGGGGGATAATTCACCCCTCCACTTT
D gene: TRBD1; CDR3 length: 15; J gene: TRBJ1-1; V gene: TRBV19; clone size: NA; CDR3 protein: CASSIPGQGGTEAFF; CDR3 DNA: TGTGCCAGTAGTATCCCGGGACAGGGTGGCACTGAAGCTTTCTTT
D gene: TRBD1; CDR3 length: 13; J gene: TRBJ2-7; V gene: TRBV20-1; clone size: NA; CDR3 protein: CSADAGTGYEQYF; CDR3 DNA: TGCAGTGCGGACGCCGGGACAGGCTACGAGCAGTACTTC
D gene: NA; CDR3 length: 18; J gene: TRBJ2-1; V gene: TRBV6-6; clone size: many; CDR3 protein: CASSLEPPGEPGYNEQFF; CDR3 DNA: TGTGCCAGCAGCCTCGAACCCCCCGGGGAGCCGGGATACAATGAGCAGTTCTTC
D gene: TRBD2; CDR3 length: 15; J gene: TRBJ2-2; V gene: TRBV7-2; clone size: NA; CDR3 protein: CASTSGAGNWGELFF; CDR3 DNA: TGTGCCAGCACCTCAGGAGCGGGGAATTGGGGGGAGCTGTTTTTT
D gene: NA; CDR3 length: 15; J gene: TRBJ2-5; V gene: TRBV4-2; clone size: few; CDR3 protein: CASSQRDGDGETQYF; CDR3 DNA: TGTGCCAGCAGCCAGAGGGACGGAGACGGGGAGACCCAGTACTTC
D gene: TRBD1; CDR3 length: 13; J gene: TRBJ2-7; V gene: TRBV18; clone size: few; CDR3 protein: CASSDRDRGEQYF; CDR3 DNA: TGTGCCAGCTCAGACCGGGACAGGGGCGAGCAGTACTTC
D gene: NA; CDR3 length: 15; J gene: TRBJ1-2; V gene: TRBV6-2/TRBV6-3; clone size: NA; CDR3 protein: CARSYRGTGVDGYTF; CDR3 DNA: TGTGCCAGAAGTTACCGCGGGACCGGGGTTGATGGCTACACCTTC
D gene: TRBD1; CDR3 length: 15; J gene: TRBJ2-5; V gene: TRBV7-2; clone size: few; CDR3 protein: CASSWDRGRQETQYF; CDR3 DNA: TGTGCCAGCAGCTGGGACAGGGGGAGGCAAGAGACCCAGTACTTC
D gene: TRBD1; CDR3 length: 15; J gene: TRBJ1-6; V gene: TRBV10-3; clone size: once; CDR3 protein: CAIRRSGTDNSPLHF; CDR3 DNA: TGTGCCATCAGGAGAAGCGGGACAGATAATTCACCCCTCCACTTT